Listed here are 27 T cell receptor beta chains from one sample, sequenced in a study of cytomegalovirus exposure and HLA in healthy donors. Libraries were prepared by immunoSEQ multiplex PCR; TCRdb keeps only in-frame clonotypes and omits some of them. The data contain 100,000 or so clones, 70% to 90% of them singletons. The specimen sequenced was PBMCs. These receptors were taken from a woman aged 25 to 39 in good health and CMV-seronegative.

The chain has TRBV7-2 and TRBJ2-7; TRBD2 matches at 9 bases. J was trimmed by 7 bases and V by 5 bases; bases with no gene match: 12. Germline values: CDR1 SGHTA, CDR2 FQGNSA. The CDR3 extends over 15 amino acids. The CDR3 coding sequence is TGTGCCAGCAGCCCCGGGGGCGCGGGAGGGAGGGAGCAGTACTTC. Protein: CASSPGGAGGREQYF.

V usage is TRBV6-6 and J usage is TRBJ2-7, with 8 bases that match TRBD1. This CDR3 contains 15 residues. Germline V lookup: CDR1 MNHNY, CDR2 SVGAGI (reference sequence). Losses at the gene ends were 7 bases for V and 0 bases for J; bases not matched to a gene: 8. CDR3 sequence: CASTPGGRSSYEQYF. The DNA for the CDR3 is TGTGCCAGCACCCCAGGGGGCAGAAGCTCCTACGAGCAGTACTTC.

The rearrangement uses TRBV5-8 and TRBJ1-4, with D perhaps TRBD1 (5 bases). V lost 7 bases and J lost 10, with 23 bases in between. CDR1 SGHTS and CDR2 YDEGEE come from the germline V gene. CDR3 length: 15 residues. The CDR3 DNA reads as TGTGCCAGCGCAATAGACCAGGCTCAGGGAGGAAAACTGTTTTTT. Its translation is CASAIDQAQGGKLFF.

This chain joins TRBV11-2 and TRBJ2-7; 10 bases agree with TRBD1. CDR3 size: 15 residues. From germline, CDR1 is SGHAT and CDR2 FQNNGV. V lost 4 bases, J lost 3 bases, and 6 bases stayed unmatched. The CDR3 nucleotides read TGTGCCAGCAGCTCCAGCGGGACAGGGGACTACGAGCAGTACTTC. Its protein is CASSSSGTGDYEQYF. The full variable domain, in which reference TRBV11-2 and TRBJ2-7 provide the parts outside the CDR3, is EAGVAQSPRYKIIEKRQSVAFWCNPISGHATLYWYQQILGQGPKLLIQFQNNGVVDDSQLPKDRFSAERLKGVDSTLKIQPAKLEDSAVYLCASSSSGTGDYEQYFGPGTRLTVT.

The V gene is TRBV10-3, the J gene TRBJ2-3; TRBD2 matches at 9 bases. This CDR3 has 17 amino acids. The germline V gene encodes CDR1 ENHRY and CDR2 SYGVKD. V was clipped by 0 bases and J by 6 bases; unmatched bases: 10. The CDR3 sequence is CAISESTASGDGDTQYF. In DNA form, the CDR3 reads TGTGCCATCAGTGAGTCGACAGCTAGCGGGGACGGGGATACGCAGTATTTT.

The DNA of the CDR3 is TGTGCCAGTAGTATTCAAGAGGGCACGGGATCACCCCTCCACTTT. Translated, it gives CASSIQEGTGSPLHF. The gene calls are TRBV19 and TRBJ1-6; the D is unclear. Germline CDR1 reads LNHDA; CDR2 reads SQIVND (reference sequence). V was pared by 3 bases and J by 10 bases, with 16 bases between. This CDR3 is 15 amino acids long.

This chain's CDR3 is CASSYRGRGSPGELFF. The CDR3 DNA is TGTGCCAGCAGTTATCGGGGGAGGGGTTCCCCCGGGGAGCTGTTTTTT. The chain carries TRBV6-5 and TRBJ2-2, with 7 bases lining up with TRBD2. This CDR3 contains 16 residues. CDR1 MNHEY and CDR2 SVGAGI come from the germline V gene. The V and J ends lost 3 bases and 6 bases, in that order; junction bases with no gene match: 10.

This sequence joins TRBV29-1 and TRBJ2-3; D is undetermined. The germline V gene encodes CDR1 SQVTM and CDR2 ANQGSEA. The CDR3 length is 14 residues. V was pared by 8 bases and J by 0 bases, with 15 bases between. DNA of the CDR3: TGCAGCCACCTCCTTCAGGATAGCACAGATACGCAGTATTTT. This translates into CSHLLQDSTDTQYF.

This rearrangement joins TRBV5-1 to TRBJ2-1, with D perhaps TRBD1 (7 bases). The V end was cut by 3 bases, the J end by 0 bases, with 13 bases between. Per germline, CDR1 SGHRS and CDR2 YFSETQ. This CDR3 has 16 residues. The CDR3 protein is CASSSGGLPSYNEQFF. The CDR3 DNA reads TGCGCCAGCAGCTCAGGGGGACTTCCCTCCTACAATGAGCAGTTCTTC.

This chain connects TRBV5-1 to TRBJ1-1; TRBD1 matches at 7 bases. V lost 4 bases to trimming and J lost 4 bases; unmatched junction nucleotides: 10. This CDR3 region has 15 residues. CDR1 is SGHRS and CDR2 is YFSETQ in the germline V gene. CDR3 sequence (DNA): TGCGCCAGCAGCCAAAGACAGGGAGGTGGCACTGAAGCTTTCTTT. Protein: CASSQRQGGGTEAFF.

V and J are TRBV27 and TRBJ2-7; 7 bases map to TRBD2. The CDR3 has 20 residues. Germline values: CDR1 MNHEY, CDR2 SMNVEV (reference sequence). Trimming took 3 bases from V and 7 from J; bases not matched to a gene: 27. The CDR3 bases are TGTGCCAGCAGTTTCGAAACCGCCGGGGCGGGAGCGAACATAATGCGGGAGCAGTACTTC. This sequence encodes CASSFETAGAGANIMREQYF.

The chain carries TRBV7-2 and TRBJ2-6, with 15 bases identical to TRBD2. This CDR3 is built from 18 residues. The V segment lost 5 bases and the J segment 4 bases; nucleotides outside the gene matches: 6. The germline CDR1 and CDR2 sequences are SGHTA and FQGNSA. CDR3 in amino acids: CASSSRTSGRVGANVLTF. The DNA for the CDR3 is TGTGCCAGCAGCAGCCGGACTAGCGGGAGGGTCGGGGCCAACGTCCTGACTTTC.

The chain has TRBV2 and TRBJ2-7; 7 nucleotides line up with TRBD2. With 7 bases clipped from V and 2 bases from J, the junction kept 2 bases outside the gene matches. The CDR3 has 12 amino acids. CDR1 SNHLY and CDR2 FYNNEI come from the germline V gene. DNA of the CDR3: TGTGCCAGCAAGCGGGATACCTACGAGCAGTACTTC. Translating gives CASKRDTYEQYF.

The V and J genes are TRBV5-1 and TRBJ2-5; D is ambiguous. This CDR3 is built from 12 residues. The germline CDR1 and CDR2 sequences are SGHRS and YFSETQ. Trimming pared 0 bases from V and 7 bases from J, leaving 7 bases between. The CDR3 sequence: CASSLEAATQYF. The DNA of the CDR3 is TGCGCCAGCAGCTTGGAAGCCGCGACCCAGTACTTC.

In nucleotides, the CDR3 is TGTGCCAGCACGGGTCCCTACGAGCAGTACTTC. This gives the protein CASTGPYEQYF. V usage is TRBV28 and J usage is TRBJ2-7, with no clear D. From germline, CDR1 is MDHEN and CDR2 SYDVKM. Trimming stripped 7 bases from V and 2 bases from J, with 6 bases between. This CDR3 has 11 residues.

V gene TRBV6-5 combines with J gene TRBJ1-1; D unclear. This CDR3 spans 13 amino acids. CDR1 and CDR2 (germline): MNHEY, SVGAGI. Trimming took 0 bases from V and 6 from J, leaving 8 bases between them. CDR3 DNA sequence: TGTGCCAGCAGTTACTCAGGAGGGCCTGAAGCTTTCTTT. The encoded protein is CASSYSGGPEAFF.

This chain links TRBV21-1 with TRBJ2-5; the table's D call of TRBD1 was not tested on the DNA. TRBV21-1 is noted as a pseudogene. CDR3 length: 15 residues. DNA for the CDR3: TGTGCCAGCATCTCCGGGTGGGGCAGGGTGGAGACCCAGTACTTC. Translating gives CASISGWGRVETQYF.

The CDR3 region has the DNA TGTGCCAGCAGGCACTCTAGCACAGATACGCAGTATTTT. This codes for CASRHSSTDTQYF. The rearrangement joins TRBV11-3 to TRBJ2-3; D ambiguous. V shed 6 bases and J shed 0 bases, with 7 bases lying between them. The CDR3 consists of 13 residues. The germline CDR1 and CDR2 sequences are SGHNT and YENEEA.

The gene calls are TRBV7-2 and TRBJ2-2, with D maybe TRBD1 (6 bases). V lost 5 bases, J lost 4 bases, and 17 bases lay in between. This CDR3 has 16 amino acids. CDR1 and CDR2 (germline): SGHTA, FQGNSA. DNA of the CDR3: TGTGCCAGCAGCCCCGGGCTTACAGGGAGCACCGGGGAGCTGTTTTTT. Translating gives CASSPGLTGSTGELFF.

The rearrangement uses TRBV2 and TRBJ2-3; D is perhaps TRBD1 (5 bases). V gave up 2 bases and J gave up 0 bases, with 9 bases separating them. This CDR3 spans 15 amino acids. Germline CDR1 and CDR2: SNHLY and FYNNEI. The CDR3 coding sequence is TGTGCCAGCAGTGAAACAGGTCTGAGCACAGATACGCAGTATTTT. Encoded protein: CASSETGLSTDTQYF.

The chain recombines TRBV6-1 with TRBJ1-2; 9 bases are a match to TRBD1. Trimming took 2 bases from V and 3 from J; bases not matched to a gene: 7. In germline, CDR1 is MNHNS, CDR2 SASEGT. The CDR3 is made up of 16 amino acids. The CDR3 DNA is TGTGCCAGCAGTGAATGGGGGACAGGGATCGACTATGGCTACACCTTC. This encodes CASSEWGTGIDYGYTF.

This clone came up a few times. This chain connects TRBV19 to TRBJ1-3; D may be TRBD1 (6 bases). The CDR3 consists of 14 residues. Trimming removed 7 bases from V and 2 bases from J, with 12 bases in between. The germline CDR1 and CDR2 sequences are LNHDA and SQIVND (reference sequence). The CDR3: CASTRTETGNTIYF. Written as DNA, the CDR3 is TGTGCCAGTACCCGGACAGAAACTGGAAACACCATATATTTT.

The chain couples TRBV19 to TRBJ2-7; D is unclear. This CDR3 is 13 amino acids long. Per germline, CDR1 LNHDA and CDR2 SQIVND (reference sequence). Trimming took off 4 bases at V and 4 bases at J, with 11 bases between the two ends. The CDR3 protein is CASSTGGSYEQYF. CDR3 sequence (DNA): TGTGCCAGTAGTACAGGTGGGTCGTACGAGCAGTACTTC.

The J gene is TRBJ1-2, the V gene TRBV4-1; D is uncertain. V lost 2 bases and J 5 bases, leaving 21 bases between the germline ends. Germline CDR1 and CDR2: MGHRA and YSYEKL. This CDR3 is built from 17 residues. CDR3 sequence reads: CASSQPVMGRRKYGYTF. CDR3 nucleotides: TGCGCCAGCAGCCAACCCGTGATGGGCCGGAGGAAGTATGGCTACACCTTC.

The gene calls are TRBV18 and TRBJ1-1; 7 bases are shared with TRBD1. V trimming: 3 bases; J trimming: 3 bases; junction bases outside the gene matches: 7. In germline, CDR1 is KGHSH, CDR2 LQKENI. The CDR3 length is 15 residues. CDR3 residues: CASSPWDSRDTEAFF. The CDR3 DNA reads TGTGCCAGCTCACCGTGGGACAGCAGAGACACTGAAGCTTTCTTT.

The chain recombines TRBV27 with TRBJ1-1; D gene uncertain. Trimming took off 5 bases at V and 1 base at J, with 14 bases between the two ends. Germline CDR1 is MNHEY and CDR2 is SMNVEV (reference sequence). The CDR3 is made up of 15 amino acids. This CDR3 reads CASSPMALTNTEAFF. CDR3 DNA sequence: TGTGCCAGCAGTCCGATGGCACTAACGAACACTGAAGCTTTCTTT.

The V and J genes are TRBV6-5 and TRBJ1-5; D is ambiguous. Trimming pared 5 bases from V and 0 bases from J, leaving 8 bases between. Germline V gene sequence: CDR1 MNHEY, CDR2 SVGAGI. There are 14 residues in the CDR3. The CDR3 region is CASSARDSNQPQHF. The CDR3 DNA follows: TGTGCCAGCAGTGCGAGGGATAGCAATCAGCCCCAGCATTTT.